Below, 26 T cell receptor beta chains from the same sample are listed, as sequenced in a study of blood T cell repertoires in COVID-19. TCRdb's table, derived via immunoSEQ multiplex PCR, lists solely in-frame clones and lacks some. This sample has 60,000 to 70,000 clones, with just over 85% found just once. The sequencing input was peripheral blood. The receptor source for this set is a woman aged 55-70 years with acute or convalescent COVID-19.

V usage is TRBV21-1 and J usage is TRBJ1-5. TRBV21-1 is annotated as a pseudogene. CDR3 length: 13 amino acids. CDR3 sequence reads: CASSNGVPGPQHF. CDR3 nucleotides: TGTGCCAGCAGCAACGGAGTCCCGGGGCCCCAGCATTTT.

The chain links TRBV2 to TRBJ1-3; maybe TRBD1 (6 bases). V lost 2 bases to trimming and J lost 3 bases, with 11 bases between them. Per the germline V gene, CDR1 is SNHLY and CDR2 is FYNNEI. The CDR3 contains 15 residues. The CDR3 here is CASSERGALGNTIYF. The CDR3 nucleotides are TGTGCCAGCAGTGAACGGGGGGCGCTTGGAAACACCATATATTTT.

The V gene is TRBV20-1, the J gene TRBJ2-1; D is perhaps TRBD2 (5 bases). CDR3 size: 15 residues. Germline loops: CDR1 DFQATT, CDR2 SNEGSKA (reference sequence). V was pared by 6 bases and J by 5 bases, with 20 bases between. The CDR3 is CSASRETVLNNEQFF. In DNA form, the CDR3 reads TGCAGTGCAAGTCGGGAAACGGTCCTAAACAATGAGCAGTTCTTC.

The V and J genes are TRBV18 and TRBJ1-6, with D perhaps TRBD1 (6 bases). The germline V gene has CDR1 KGHSH and CDR2 LQKENI. The CDR3 length is 16 residues. V lost 2 bases, J lost 7 bases, and 15 bases lay in between. This chain's CDR3 is CASSPTFGQGNSPLHF. CDR3 DNA sequence: TGTGCCAGCTCACCAACTTTCGGCCAGGGGAATTCACCCCTCCACTTT.

V usage is TRBV13 and J usage is TRBJ1-2, with D possibly matching TRBD1 (6 bases). The germline V gene has CDR1 PRHDT and CDR2 FYEKMQ (reference sequence). The CDR3 length is 15 residues. V was pared by 0 bases and J by 8 bases, with 16 bases between. The CDR3 reads CASSLGGALGYGYTF. CDR3 bases: TGTGCCAGCAGCTTAGGGGGGGCGCTAGGGTACGGCTACACCTTC.

This clone has a handful of counts. V and J are TRBV7-3 and TRBJ2-3, with D uncertain. The V and J ends lost 5 bases and 4 bases respectively, with 13 bases between them. The CDR3 length is 14 residues. Per germline, CDR1 SGHTA and CDR2 FQGTGA. CDR3 amino acids: CASSPVGLPDTQYF. In DNA form, the CDR3 reads TGTGCCAGCAGCCCTGTCGGTCTCCCAGATACGCAGTATTTT.

The rearrangement links TRBV7-2 to TRBJ1-6; no definite D call. V lost 4 bases to trimming and J lost 4 bases, with 8 bases between them. This CDR3 is built from 14 residues. Germline CDR1 SGHTA, CDR2 FQGNSA. CDR3 region: CASSSRAYNSPLHF. The CDR3 DNA reads as TGTGCCAGCAGCTCACGCGCATATAATTCACCCCTCCACTTT.

The chain combines TRBV2 with TRBJ1-2, with 9 bases that match TRBD1. CDR1 and CDR2 from the germline V gene are SNHLY and FYNNEI. The CDR3 length is 15 residues. Germline trimming cut 3 bases from V and 4 bases from J; bases unmatched to any gene: 6. CDR3 sequence reads: CASSDEGQGSYGYTF. The CDR3 nucleotides read TGTGCCAGCAGTGATGAGGGACAGGGTTCCTATGGCTACACCTTC.

The V gene is TRBV2, the J gene TRBJ1-5; 7 nucleotides line up with TRBD1. CDR1 and CDR2 from the germline V gene are SNHLY and FYNNEI. J lost 8 bases, V lost 7 bases, and 5 bases had no gene match. The CDR3 runs 12 residues. The CDR3 nucleotides read TGTGCCAGCAAGGAGGGGGCGGAGCCCCAGCATTTT. It translates to CASKEGAEPQHF.

The chain employs TRBV2 and TRBJ2-5; no firm D call. This CDR3 has 11 amino acids. The germline V and J ends were trimmed by 4 bases and 13 bases, with 13 bases remaining between them. Germline V gene data show CDR1 as SNHLY and CDR2 as FYNNEI. The CDR3 region has the DNA TGTGCCAGCAGTGCCCGGTCAGAGCGGTACTTC. Translated: CASSARSERYF.

V usage is TRBV3-1 (or the pseudogene TRBV3-2) and J usage is TRBJ1-6; D uncertain. This CDR3 spans 14 amino acids. V gave up 1 base and J gave up 8 bases, with 9 bases separating them. Germline CDR1 LGHDT, CDR2 YNNKEL (reference sequence). CDR3: CASSQGPQYSPLHF. The DNA for the CDR3 is TGTGCCAGCAGCCAAGGCCCACAGTATTCACCCCTCCACTTT.

The genes are TRBV18 and TRBJ2-5; maybe TRBD1 (5 bases). Germline V lookup: CDR1 KGHSH, CDR2 LQKENI. V dropped 3 bases and J dropped 2 bases, with 7 bases sitting between them. This CDR3 has 13 residues. CDR3 in DNA: TGTGCCAGCTCACCGACAGTTCAAGAGACCCAGTACTTC. Encoded protein: CASSPTVQETQYF.

The V call is TRBV14, the J call TRBJ2-7; tentative D call: TRBD1 (7 bases). Germline V gene lookup returns CDR1 SGHDN and CDR2 FVKESK. The length of the CDR3 is 14 residues. The ends were cut back, 5 bases at V and 3 bases at J, with 14 bases in the middle. The CDR3 DNA reads TGTGCCAGCAGCAGGCAGGGGGGAGTCTACGAGCAGTACTTC. It specifies CASSRQGGVYEQYF.

This clone was detected only once. This chain joins TRBV19 and TRBJ1-2; 7 bases align to TRBD1. The V gene end was trimmed by 5 bases and the J gene end by 5 bases; junction bases not matched to a gene: 8. This CDR3 comprises 14 residues. Germline V lookup: CDR1 LNHDA, CDR2 SQIVND (reference sequence). The CDR3 protein is CASSQRQGRYGYTF. The CDR3 nucleotides read TGTGCCAGTAGTCAACGACAGGGCCGGTATGGCTACACCTTC.

The V call is TRBV27, the J call TRBJ2-1; 7 bases match TRBD2. Germline CDR1 and CDR2: MNHEY and SMNVEV (reference sequence). V trimming: 5 bases; J trimming: 1 base; junction bases outside the gene matches: 11. The length of the CDR3 is 17 residues. As DNA, the CDR3 is TGTGCCAGCAGTCCTGCCCGGGGCGGGAGTTCCTACAATGAGCAGTTCTTC. Translating it yields CASSPARGGSSYNEQFF.

The J gene is TRBJ2-3, the V gene TRBV10-2, with 8 bases aligning to TRBD1. The CDR3 has 13 amino acids. Germline V lookup: CDR1 WSHSY, CDR2 SAAADI. V trimming: 5 bases; J trimming: 4 bases; junction bases outside the gene matches: 2. The CDR3 DNA reads TGCGCCAGCAGTAAACAGGGGGCAGATACGCAGTATTTT. It translates to CASSKQGADTQYF.

The gene calls are TRBV14 and TRBJ2-1; D not certain. Per germline, CDR1 SGHDN and CDR2 FVKESK. V dropped 3 bases and J dropped 10 bases, with 13 bases sitting between them. CDR3 length: 13 amino acids. CDR3 loop: CASSQKAAPEQFF. CDR3 DNA sequence: TGTGCCAGCAGCCAGAAGGCGGCCCCGGAGCAGTTCTTC.

This chain joins TRBV29-1 and TRBJ1-2; a possible D gene is TRBD1 (6 bases). Per germline, CDR1 SQVTM and CDR2 ANQGSEA. V lost 6 bases and J 4 bases, leaving 12 bases between the germline ends. The CDR3 totals 12 residues. Written as DNA, the CDR3 is TGCAGCGTGCAGGGGAGCCCCTATGGCTACACCTTC. Translating gives CSVQGSPYGYTF. Combining the CDR3 with reference TRBV29-1 and TRBJ1-2 gives the whole variable domain SAVISQKPSRDICQRGTSLTIQCQVDSQVTMMFWYRQQPGQSLTLIATANQGSEATYESGFVIDKFPISRPNLTFSTLTVSNMSPEDSSIYLCSVQGSPYGYTFGSGTRLTVV.

The table lists this clone with a count of one. The chain combines TRBV30 with TRBJ1-2; 8 bases fit TRBD1. The germline gives CDR1 GTSNPN, CDR2 SVGIG (reference sequence). CDR3 size: 15 residues. The J segment lost 0 bases and the V segment lost 5 bases, leaving 8 bases of the junction unmatched. This CDR3 reads CAWSGQVGSNYGYTF. CDR3 nucleotides: TGTGCCTGGTCGGGACAGGTGGGTTCTAACTATGGCTACACCTTC. The full variable domain, with the rest looked up from reference TRBV30 and TRBJ1-2, is SQTIHQWPATLVQPVGSPLSLECTVEGTSNPNLYWYRQAAGRGLQLLFYSVGIGQISSEVPQNLSASRPQDRQFILSSKKLLLSDSGFYLCAWSGQVGSNYGYTFGSGTRLTVV.

The chain carries TRBV19 and TRBJ1-4, with D maybe TRBD1 (6 bases). V was clipped by 8 bases and J by 1 base, with 11 bases between them. Germline CDR1 is LNHDA and CDR2 is SQIVND (reference sequence). CDR3 size: 14 residues. This CDR3 is CASSNRVTNEKLFF. The CDR3 DNA reads as TGTGCCAGTTCGAACAGGGTAACTAATGAAAAACTGTTTTTT.

V usage is TRBV3-1 (or the pseudogene TRBV3-2) and J usage is TRBJ2-1, with 13 bases matching TRBD2. Trimming took 0 bases from V and 7 from J; bases not matched to a gene: 3. The germline gives CDR1 LGHDT, CDR2 YNNKEL (reference sequence). The CDR3 has 16 residues. As DNA, the CDR3 is TGTGCCAGCAGCCAAGATGAGACTAGCGGGAGGAATGAGCAGTTCTTC. This encodes CASSQDETSGRNEQFF.

This chain joins TRBV2 and TRBJ2-3; TRBD2 agrees at 11 bases. The germline gives CDR1 SNHLY, CDR2 FYNNEI. This CDR3 is 19 amino acids long. The junction had 18 bases not matched to a gene; V was cut back by 5 bases and J by 5 bases. The CDR3 DNA follows: TGTGCCAGCAGTCCTTTACCCGGGAATAGCGGGAGGGAAAGAGATACGCAGTATTTT. The encoded protein is CASSPLPGNSGRERDTQYF.

The V gene is TRBV5-1, the J gene TRBJ2-7, with D possibly matching TRBD1 (5 bases). The V gene's germline CDR1 is SGHRS and CDR2 YFSETQ. The V end lost 4 bases, the J end lost 0 bases, and 8 bases lay between the germline ends. The CDR3 is 13 amino acids. CDR3 amino acids: CASSRGYSYEQYF. The CDR3 DNA follows: TGCGCCAGCAGCAGGGGATACTCCTACGAGCAGTACTTC. The entire variable domain, with the rest obtained from reference TRBV5-1 and TRBJ2-7, is as follows: KAGVTQTPRYLIKTRGQQVTLSCSPISGHRSVSWYQQTPGQGLQFLFEYFSETQRNKGNFPGRFSGRQFSNSRSEMNVSTLELGDSALYLCASSRGYSYEQYFGPGTRLTVT.

CDR3 loop: CASSQDLGVGTEAFF. The DNA of the CDR3 is TGCGCCAGCAGCCAAGATTTGGGAGTTGGGACTGAAGCTTTCTTT. The chain employs TRBV4-1 and TRBJ1-1; D gene unclear. Germline CDR1 and CDR2: MGHRA and YSYEKL. The CDR3 sequence is 15 residues long. Trimming stripped 0 bases from V and 5 bases from J, with 13 bases between.

The genes are TRBV4-2 and TRBJ1-4; weak D call: TRBD1 (5 bases). Germline values: CDR1 LGHNA, CDR2 YNFKEQ. V gave up 6 bases and J gave up 5 bases, with 16 bases separating them. CDR3 size: 15 residues. The CDR3: CASSPTATENEKLFF. In DNA, the CDR3 is TGTGCCAGCAGTCCGACAGCGACCGAAAATGAAAAACTGTTTTTT.

This clone was seen a handful of times. The rearrangement uses TRBV5-1 and TRBJ1-1, with TRBD1 matching over 9 bases. The CDR3 runs to 15 residues. Looked up from germline, CDR1 is SGHRS and CDR2 is YFSETQ. Unmatched junction bases numbered 6, after V lost 0 bases and J lost 6 bases. The DNA of the CDR3 is TGCGCCAGCAGCTTGGGACAGGGGGGCCAGGCTGAAGCTTTCTTT. Encoded protein: CASSLGQGGQAEAFF.